Following are 8 T cell receptor beta chains from one sample sequenced in a study of T cell responses to AZD1222 COVID-19 vaccine. This table comes from immunoSEQ multiplex PCR, and its TCRdb copy is limited to in-frame clones, with some not included. The repertoire holds about 120,000 clones, with roughly 87% as singletons. The source was peripheral blood, collected 28 days after the second AZD1222 dose. The receptor source for this set is an adult who received the AZD1222 COVID-19 vaccine.

The chain uses TRBV28 and TRBJ1-6; the D gene is possibly TRBD1 (5 bases). Germline-derived CDR1 and CDR2 are MDHEN and SYDVKM. The ends were cut back, 1 base at V and 5 bases at J, with 15 bases in the middle. This CDR3 is built from 17 residues. CDR3 protein: CASSLSAFLGDNSPLHF. As DNA, the CDR3 is TGTGCCAGCAGTTTATCCGCATTTTTAGGGGATAATTCACCCCTCCACTTT.

V is TRBV7-2 and J is TRBJ1-1; D remains ambiguous. The CDR3 length is 14 residues. Germline V lookup: CDR1 SGHTA, CDR2 FQGNSA. The V and J ends lost 5 bases and 1 base respectively, with 11 bases between them. CDR3 in DNA: TGTGCCAGCAGCGCTCGGCACCCGAACACTGAAGCTTTCTTT. This sequence encodes CASSARHPNTEAFF.

CDR3: CASSWDNTGELFF. In nucleotides, the CDR3 is TGTGCCAGCAGCTGGGATAACACCGGGGAGCTGTTTTTT. The chain recombines TRBV5-8 with TRBJ2-2, with no clear D. V was cut by 3 bases and J by 2 bases, with 5 bases left in between. The V gene's germline CDR1 is SGHTS and CDR2 YDEGEE. The CDR3 has 13 amino acids.

The chain combines TRBV7-2 with TRBJ2-7, with D perhaps matching TRBD2 (6 bases). The germline V and J ends were trimmed by 0 bases and 2 bases, with 8 bases remaining between them. Germline CDR1 SGHTA, CDR2 FQGNSA. The CDR3 has 14 residues. In nucleotides, the CDR3 is TGTGCCAGCAGCTTAGCGCGGGATGCCTACGAGCAGTACTTC. Translated: CASSLARDAYEQYF.

The chain carries TRBV18 and TRBJ2-6; D perhaps matches TRBD1 (6 bases). CDR3 length: 18 amino acids. V was pared by 3 bases and J by 0 bases, with 15 bases between. From germline, CDR1 is KGHSH and CDR2 LQKENI. CDR3 sequence reads: CASSPGSLRGSGANVLTF. CDR3 nucleotide sequence: TGTGCCAGCTCACCGGGCAGCCTCAGGGGCTCTGGGGCCAACGTCCTGACTTTC.

This sequence joins TRBV11-2 and TRBJ1-1, with TRBD1 matching over 7 bases. The CDR3 is 13 amino acids. Germline V lookup: CDR1 SGHAT, CDR2 FQNNGV. The V and J ends lost 4 bases and 5 bases, in that order; junction bases with no gene match: 4. As DNA, the CDR3 is TGTGCCAGCAGCTCAGAGACAGGGACTGAAGCTTTCTTT. It codes for CASSSETGTEAFF.

V gene TRBV5-6 combines with J gene TRBJ1-2, with unresolved D. V gave up 1 base and J gave up 4 bases, with 20 bases separating them. CDR3 length equals 17 residues. Germline V gene lookup returns CDR1 SGHDT and CDR2 YYEEEE. This CDR3 reads CASSLYRNEPPSYGYTF. In DNA form, the CDR3 reads TGTGCCAGCAGCTTGTACAGAAATGAACCCCCGTCCTATGGCTACACCTTC.

The V and J genes are TRBV7-2 and TRBJ2-7; D remains unclear. V lost 5 bases, J lost 0 bases, and 17 bases lay in between. The CDR3 loop spans 16 amino acids. The germline CDR1 and CDR2 sequences are SGHTA and FQGNSA. CDR3 amino acids: CASSPRLPADSYEQYF. The CDR3 DNA sequence: TGTGCCAGCAGCCCGCGACTGCCAGCCGACTCCTACGAGCAGTACTTC.